This T cell receptor (beta chain) was found in a study of T cell clonality in common variable immunodeficiency. The study, taken as a whole, reports: In common variable immunodeficiency, TCR beta chains reportedly carried fewer deletions and N-nucleotide insertions. Authors noted CVID clonality's cause needs subpopulation repertoire sequencing. CVID patient heterogeneity limited repertoire-clinical complication correlations.

The V and J ends lost 1 base and 8 bases respectively, with 12 bases between them. Germline CDR1 is SEHNR and CDR2 is FQNEAQ (reference sequence). This CDR3 region has 14 residues. Measured with immunoSEQ multiplex PCR; TCRdb has only the in-frame clones, and not every one. The sample includes approximately 37,000 clones, none of them occurring once. This clone has only a few counts. Its antigen is still unknown. The read comes to an end 3 residues before the CDR3 does, leaving the germline J gene to fill in the end. The rearrangement joins TRBV7-9 to TRBJ2-1, with D possibly being TRBD1 or TRBD2 (5 bases each). The receptor's source is a person aged 18-70 years in good health. The sequenced material came from peripheral blood mononuclear cells. The part of the CDR3 DNA that was read is TGTGCCAGCAGCTTAGGAGGGGTGAGCGATGAG. Residues: CASSLGGVSDE. The entire CDR3 protein reads CASSLGGVSDEQFF.